These 22 T cell receptor beta chains originate from one sample sequenced in a study of PD-L1 blockade in urothelial cancer. The time point: pretreatment peripheral blood. TCRdb's copy holds only in-frame clones and misses some; the assay was immunoSEQ multiplex PCR. The data hold 95,000 to 100,000 clones, with around 90% observed a single time. The sample in question was PBMCs, obtained around atezolizumab (anti-PD-L1) treatment. Every receptor here comes from a man aged 55 to 70 with urothelial cancer.

On this clone: Other DNA variants within this sample encode the same CDR3. V is TRBV18 and J is TRBJ2-7; no definite D call. The V and J ends lost 3 bases and 0 bases respectively, with 6 bases between them. The germline gives CDR1 KGHSH, CDR2 LQKENI. The CDR3 sequence is 13 residues long. DNA for the CDR3: TGTGCCAGCTCACCGCTAAGCTCCTACGAGCAGTACTTC. Amino acid sequence: CASSPLSSYEQYF. The full variable domain, rest sourced from reference TRBV18 and TRBJ2-7, is NAGVMQNPRHLVRRRGQEARLRCSPMKGHSHVYWYRQLPEEGLKFMVYLQKENIIDESGMPKERFSAEFPKEGPSILRIQQVVRGDSAAYFCASSPLSSYEQYFGPGTRLTVT.

The chain is built from TRBV18 and TRBJ1-5; D possibly corresponds to TRBD1 (6 bases). CDR3 size: 16 residues. The V gene lost 6 bases and the J gene lost 4 bases, with 19 bases spanning the gap. The germline V gene has CDR1 KGHSH and CDR2 LQKENI. The CDR3: CASSRDTLAGNQPQHF. DNA for the CDR3: TGTGCCAGCTCCCGGGACACCCTAGCTGGGAATCAGCCCCAGCATTTT.

The CDR3 coding sequence is TGTGCCAGCAGCTTCACTGTACAGGCCAGCACAGATACGCAGTATTTT. Translating it yields CASSFTVQASTDTQYF. The chain links TRBV11-2 to TRBJ2-3, with a tentative D call TRBD1 (5 bases). This CDR3 region has 16 residues. CDR1 is SGHAT, CDR2 FQNNGV, per germline. The V gene lost 3 bases and the J gene lost 0 bases, with 13 bases spanning the gap.

The chain joins TRBV27 to TRBJ2-7, with TRBD1 identical over 7 bases. J gave up 0 bases and V 4 bases, and 9 bases lay outside the gene matches. CDR3 length equals 16 residues. Germline V gene lookup returns CDR1 MNHEY and CDR2 SMNVEV (reference sequence). This chain's CDR3 is CASSSTYRDSSYEQYF. The CDR3 DNA follows: TGTGCCAGCAGTTCGACCTACCGGGACAGCTCCTACGAGCAGTACTTC.

The chain employs TRBV19 and TRBJ1-4, with 8 bases lining up with TRBD1. The CDR3 spans 14 residues. V lost 5 bases, J lost 8 bases, and 7 bases stayed unmatched. Germline CDR1 and CDR2: LNHDA and SQIVND (reference sequence). This CDR3 is CASSGPGGWEKLFF. The DNA for the CDR3 is TGTGCCAGTAGTGGTCCAGGGGGCTGGGAAAAACTGTTTTTT.

This clone was found once. The V and J genes are TRBV5-5 and TRBJ1-5; D might be TRBD1 (6 bases). The V and J ends lost 2 bases and 5 bases respectively, with 20 bases between them. This CDR3 spans 17 amino acids. CDR1 is SGHKS, CDR2 YYEKEE, per germline (reference sequence). The CDR3 region has the DNA TGTGCCAGCAGCTTCCGGGGTCCGGGGGGCGGTTATCAGCCCCAGCATTTT. Translated: CASSFRGPGGGYQPQHF.

The gene calls are TRBV25-1 and TRBJ1-2; 9 bases match TRBD1. This CDR3 region has 14 residues. The trim removed 6 bases at V and 5 bases at J, leaving 7 bases unmatched. CDR1 MGHDK and CDR2 SYGVNS come from the germline V gene. CDR3 protein: CASRRGQGLYGYTF. The CDR3 DNA sequence: TGTGCCAGCAGGCGGGGACAGGGCTTATATGGCTACACCTTC.

The chain uses TRBV7-9 and TRBJ2-3, with 8 bases lining up with TRBD2. Germline lookup yields CDR1 SEHNR and CDR2 FQNEAQ (reference sequence). The CDR3 consists of 14 residues. V gave up 5 bases and J gave up 4 bases; unmatched junction bases: 5. CDR3 bases: TGTGCCAGCAGCCGGGAGGGTACCGCAGATACGCAGTATTTT. It is translated as CASSREGTADTQYF.

V gene TRBV2 combines with J gene TRBJ2-1; TRBD1 might be the D (7 bases). The V and J ends lost 1 base and 7 bases respectively, with 17 bases between them. The CDR3 runs 16 residues. CDR1 is SNHLY, CDR2 FYNNEI, per germline. In nucleotides, the CDR3 is TGTGCCAGCAGTGAAGTAGCTCAGGGGGGCAGAAATGAGCAGTTCTTC. Its protein product is CASSEVAQGGRNEQFF. The complete variable domain, with remaining parts taken from reference TRBV2 and TRBJ2-1, reads EPEVTQTPSHQVTQMGQEVILRCVPISNHLYFYWYRQILGQKVEFLVSFYNNEISEKSEIFDDQFSVERPDGSNFTLKIRSTKLEDSAMYFCASSEVAQGGRNEQFFGPGTRLTVL.

This clone was detected a few times. The chain employs TRBV2 and TRBJ2-1; D is perhaps TRBD2 (6 bases). Germline V gene data show CDR1 as SNHLY and CDR2 as FYNNEI. The V end was cut by 7 bases, the J end by 13 bases, with 14 bases between. The CDR3 is made up of 11 amino acids. The CDR3 spells CASTPGLAQFF. CDR3 sequence (DNA): TGTGCCAGCACTCCGGGACTGGCCCAGTTCTTC.

The sample holds one count of this clone. The V call is TRBV28, the J call TRBJ2-6; D is possibly TRBD1 (6 bases). The length of the CDR3 is 17 residues. Germline V CDR1 and CDR2: MDHEN, SYDVKM. Trimming shortened V by 8 bases and J by 2 bases, and 19 bases separated the two germline ends. The CDR3 sequence is CASAESAGVPGANVLTF. CDR3 nucleotides: TGTGCCAGCGCGGAGAGCGCAGGGGTTCCTGGGGCCAACGTCCTGACTTTC.

The genes are TRBV28 and TRBJ1-2; D is perhaps TRBD1 (5 bases). V was clipped by 6 bases and J by 4 bases, with 12 bases between them. The CDR3 is 13 residues long. CDR1 and CDR2 from the germline V gene are MDHEN and SYDVKM. The CDR3 loop reads CASSSRGAYGYTF. For the CDR3, the DNA is TGTGCCAGCAGCTCGCGGGGCGCCTATGGCTACACCTTC.

The chain has TRBV11-2 and TRBJ2-1, with D perhaps TRBD2 (5 bases). V was clipped by 0 bases and J by 4 bases, with 13 bases between them. The CDR3 length is 16 residues. Germline V gene lookup returns CDR1 SGHAT and CDR2 FQNNGV. DNA for the CDR3: TGTGCCAGCAGCTTAGATTCGGGGAACCGGTACAATGAGCAGTTCTTC. Its protein is CASSLDSGNRYNEQFF.

The rearrangement joins TRBV27 to TRBJ1-6, with a tentative D call TRBD1 (5 bases). V lost 2 bases to trimming and J lost 5 bases, with 13 bases between them. The germline V gene has CDR1 MNHEY and CDR2 SMNVEV (reference sequence). The CDR3 runs to 16 residues. CDR3 protein: CASSLAGLSNNSPLHF. The CDR3 DNA is TGTGCCAGCAGTTTAGCGGGGCTATCAAATAATTCACCCCTCCACTTT.

The chain couples TRBV7-3 to TRBJ2-1; the D gene is possibly TRBD2 (5 bases). V was trimmed by 6 bases and J by 0 bases, leaving 12 bases between them. The germline gives CDR1 SGHTA, CDR2 FQGTGA. The CDR3 covers 15 residues. In DNA, the CDR3 is TGTGCCAGCAGTTCCGCCGAGGGCTCCTACAATGAGCAGTTCTTC. Its translation: CASSSAEGSYNEQFF.

This clone has only a few counts. The gene calls are TRBV7-9 and TRBJ1-2, with D unresolved. CDR3 length: 15 residues. Germline values: CDR1 SEHNR, CDR2 FQNEAQ (reference sequence). V lost 0 bases and J lost 4, with 12 bases in between. CDR3 residues: CASSLASVAGYGYTF. CDR3 nucleotides: TGTGCCAGCAGCTTAGCGTCAGTGGCTGGCTATGGCTACACCTTC.

This clone was observed many times. This sequence joins TRBV4-2 and TRBJ2-3, with D maybe TRBD1 (6 bases). V lost 4 bases and J lost 3, with 20 bases in between. This CDR3 is built from 17 residues. Germline-derived CDR1 and CDR2 are LGHNA and YNFKEQ. The DNA of the CDR3 is TGTGCCAGCAGCCCACGAGGGACATCAGGGAGAACAGATACGCAGTATTTT. Protein sequence: CASSPRGTSGRTDTQYF.

V gene TRBV30 combines with J gene TRBJ1-1, with 10 bases matching TRBD1. CDR1 and CDR2 from the germline V gene are GTSNPN and SVGIG (reference sequence). V was clipped by 3 bases and J by 5 bases; unmatched bases: 6. CDR3 size: 14 residues. The DNA of the CDR3 is TGTGCCTGGAGGTACGGACAGGGGGTAACTGAAGCTTTCTTT. This gives the protein CAWRYGQGVTEAFF. The complete variable domain, with remaining parts taken from reference TRBV30 and TRBJ1-1, reads SQTIHQWPATLVQPVGSPLSLECTVEGTSNPNLYWYRQAAGRGLQLLFYSVGIGQISSEVPQNLSASRPQDRQFILSSKKLLLSDSGFYLCAWRYGQGVTEAFFGQGTRLTVV.

This clone was seen a single time. The CDR3 DNA reads TGTGCCAGCAGCTTGGCTCTCCGTACTAACTATGGCTACACCTTC. This sequence encodes CASSLALRTNYGYTF. V usage is TRBV5-8 and J usage is TRBJ1-2; D is undetermined. The CDR3 covers 15 residues. Deletions cut 0 bases from V and 0 bases from J, with 9 bases between. Germline CDR1 is SGHTS and CDR2 is YDEGEE.

The rearrangement joins TRBV4-1 to TRBJ2-7; 13 bases match TRBD2. With 0 bases clipped from V and 3 bases from J, the junction kept 8 bases outside the gene matches. CDR3 length: 18 amino acids. Germline V gene lookup returns CDR1 MGHRA and CDR2 YSYEKL. CDR3 DNA sequence: TGCGCCAGCAGCCAAGAATCGTTTGGGACTAGCGGGGTCTACGAGCAGTACTTC. Translation gives CASSQESFGTSGVYEQYF.

The chain employs TRBV11-2 and TRBJ1-6; D remains ambiguous. Germline-derived CDR1 and CDR2 are SGHAT and FQNNGV. V shed 5 bases and J shed 3 bases, with 5 bases lying between them. The CDR3 sequence is 13 residues long. In nucleotides, the CDR3 is TGTGCCAGCAGCGAGGACTATAATTCACCCCTCCACTTT. The encoded protein is CASSEDYNSPLHF.

The chain is built from TRBV5-1 and TRBJ2-5; 14 nucleotides line up with TRBD2. Trimming removed 2 bases from V and 5 bases from J; junction bases left unmatched: 11. Germline V gene lookup returns CDR1 SGHRS and CDR2 YFSETQ. The CDR3 is made up of 18 amino acids. The CDR3 region has the DNA TGCGCCAGCAGCTTACGGACTAGCGGGGGGCAGGGTCGGGAGACCCAGTACTTC. Its protein is CASSLRTSGGQGRETQYF.